The clone carrying this TCR beta chain showed up many times. Losses at the gene ends were 3 bases for V and 0 bases for J; bases not matched to a gene: 3. Per germline, CDR1 SEHNR and CDR2 FQNEAQ (reference sequence). The CDR3 loop spans 16 amino acids. This sample was taken from a study of spatial heterogeneity in lung cancer. Described time point: sample taken at primary tumor resection. Samples came from 60 to 75 TRACERx patients with untreated early-stage lung cancer. A unique molecular identifier was carried by every single TCR cDNA molecule. In TCRdb, the 5' RACE reads were re-called with MiXCR into one record per CDR3 protein. The sample lists 45,000 to 55,000 distinct CDR3 sequences, roughly 5% seen once, with over 8.5% in the top ten.

The TCR was taken from a male donor with early-stage non-small cell lung cancer. The sample here was PBMCs, taken at surgery. The V call is TRBV7-9, the J call TRBJ1-1, with 11 positions matching TRBD1. DNA of the CDR3: TGTGCCAGCAGCTTGCGGACAGGGGGCGTGAACACTGAAGCTTTCTTT. Translating it yields CASSLRTGGVNTEAFF.